This T cell receptor (beta chain) was sequenced during a study of identical twins. Overall study findings and caveats: Analyses of zero insertions could, in part, be confounded by invariant MAIT and iNKT cells.

TCRdb independently ran MiXCR on the 5' RACE reads; one entry per CDR3 protein. Found here are a few hundred thousand distinct CDR3 sequences, roughly an eighth of them singletons; the top ten hold roughly 7.8%. Germline CDR1 is DFQATT and CDR2 is SNEGSKA (reference sequence). The CDR3 spans 15 residues. The V end was cut by 0 bases, the J end by 0 bases, with 12 bases between. As concerns this clonotype: No antigen is known for it.

This sample was shared with a second study, whose subject was yellow fever vaccine responses in identical twins.

The sequencing sample was made of CD8+ T cells sorted from blood. The V and J genes are TRBV20-1 and TRBJ2-7; maybe TRBD2 (5 bases). The source of this sequence is a young woman in good health. This chain's CDR3 is CSARDLGGDSYEQYF. The CDR3 DNA reads TGCAGTGCTAGAGATCTAGGAGGCGACTCCTACGAGCAGTACTTC.